The 8 T cell receptor beta chains given below trace back to one sample, sequenced in a study of human T cells and chemical hapten exposure. Time point: pre-sensitization, week 0. Specified treatment: therapeutic diphenylcyclopropenone sensitization with weekly scalp DPC. Each CDR3 protein is one row after TCRdb ran MiXCR on the RACE reads. The sample records a few hundred thousand distinct CDR3 sequences, 5% to 6.5% being singletons. This sample comprised whole blood, obtained in connection with sensitization to the hapten diphenylcyclopropenone (DPC). The origin of the receptors is a woman aged 18-35 years with alopecia areata. Some clones in this sample may be carry-over from other donors' samples.

A few counts support this clonotype. This may come from a read error, since a much larger clone is one base off. The V gene is TRBV7-6, the J gene TRBJ1-1; D gene ambiguous. The CDR3 length is 13 residues. The germline gives CDR1 SGHVS, CDR2 FNYEAQ. The CDR3 loop is CATSETENSEAFF. The DNA for the CDR3 is TGTGCCACCTCGGAGACGGAGAACTCTGAAGCTTTCTTT.

In this sample, this clonotype turned up many times. The V and J genes are TRBV12-3 or TRBV12-4 and TRBJ2-1, with TRBD1 identical over 8 bases. V shed 9 bases, J shed 0 bases, and the junction held 4 bases outside the gene matches. The CDR3 contains 14 residues. CDR3: CASLDRGSYNEQFF. CDR3 bases: TGTGCCAGTCTCGACAGGGGCTCCTACAATGAGCAGTTCTTC.

This clonotype was observed at least ten times. This chain joins TRBV5-1 and TRBJ2-3; 8 positions agree with TRBD1. Germline CDR1 is SGHRS and CDR2 is YFSETQ. Trimming took 2 bases from V and 4 from J; bases not matched to a gene: 3. This CDR3 is 14 amino acids long. DNA for the CDR3: TGCGCCAGCAGCTTCGGACAGGGACCAGATACGCAGTATTTT. This encodes CASSFGQGPDTQYF.

This clonotype was seen only a few times. The chain uses TRBV6-2 or TRBV6-3 and TRBJ1-1; D might be TRBD1 (6 bases). V gave up 5 bases and J gave up 7 bases, with 14 bases separating them. Germline V gene lookup returns CDR1 MNHEY and CDR2 SVGEGT. CDR3 length equals 13 residues. CDR3 sequence: CASSTTGNVEAFF. In DNA, the CDR3 is TGTGCCAGCAGTACCACAGGGAATGTTGAAGCTTTCTTT.

The gene calls are TRBV20-1 and TRBJ2-3, with 7 bases identical to TRBD2. The CDR3 sequence is 15 residues long. V gave up 2 bases and J gave up 0 bases; unmatched junction bases: 5. Per the germline V gene, CDR1 is DFQATT and CDR2 is SNEGSKA (reference sequence). The CDR3 nucleotides are TGCAGTGCTAGACAGGCTAGCGGAAGCACAGATACGCAGTATTTT. It codes for CSARQASGSTDTQYF.

This clonotype appeared many times. The J gene is TRBJ2-3, the V gene TRBV21-1; the table's D call TRBD1 went unverified against the DNA. TRBV21-1 is reported as a pseudogene. CDR3 length equals 15 residues. The CDR3 loop reads CASSKRDRDTDTQYF. DNA for the CDR3: TGTGCCAGCAGCAAACGGGACAGGGATACAGATACGCAGTATTTT.

This clonotype was seen a few times. The chain links TRBV10-3 to TRBJ2-1; D may match TRBD1 or TRBD2 (5 bases each). This CDR3 contains 13 residues. Per germline, CDR1 ENHRY and CDR2 SYGVKD. The V gene lost 5 bases and the J gene lost 6 bases, with 11 bases spanning the gap. CDR3 amino acids: CAISPGLSNEQFF. The DNA for the CDR3 is TGTGCCATCAGTCCGGGGCTTTCCAATGAGCAGTTCTTC.

The rearrangement joins TRBV6-2 or TRBV6-3 to TRBJ2-3; D assignment may be TRBD1 or TRBD2 (7 bases each). V dropped 6 bases and J dropped 2 bases, with 27 bases sitting between them. Per germline, CDR1 MNHEY and CDR2 SVGEGT. The CDR3 consists of 19 residues. The CDR3 here is CASSRTTRQGGTLTDTQYF. CDR3 in DNA: TGTGCCAGCAGCCGGACAACAAGACAGGGAGGGACTCTCACAGATACGCAGTATTTT.